This T cell receptor (beta chain) appears in the sequencing data of a study of beta chain features in type 1 diabetes (dated by TCRdb to 2016 to 2018). Context from the whole study: No differences in mean age, gender distribution, total cell number or subset yield were found between patients and healthy donors. Whereas all 30 or so donors provided naive and central memory subsets, regulatory and stem cell-like memory subsets were isolated from just 8 patients and roughly eight healthy donors. A total of roughly 98,000,000 sorted cells were examined across all samples, and RNA yield correlated strongly with the number of cells per subset. The study compared the TCRB repertoires of sorted circulating CD4+ T cell subsets in recently diagnosed type 1 diabetes patients with those in matched healthy donors.

This clone was seen a handful of times. Its specific antigen is unknown. Per-base qualities were not stored, and no clone one base away is much larger. On the study overall, not on this receptor specifically: The naive, central memory and regulatory TCRB repertoires appeared to resemble one another more closely among patients than among healthy donors. Because small numbers of individuals were included in the HLA sub-analyses, any influence of HLA type on TCRB rearrangement was left unresolved. A moderate but significant shortening of TCRB CDR3 length was observed in type 1 diabetes patients in all four CD4+ subsets. Fewer insertions and more nucleotide deletions at VDJ recombination sites were observed in patients with type 1 diabetes, implying thymic rearrangement abnormalities. PCR might favor shorter templates, but patient and control samples were amplified and corrected together, so any skew would affect both groups equally. Because cDNA rather than genomic DNA was sequenced, highly expressing activated cells could have been over-represented, although no difference in activation and CD3 levels was found between groups.

From each donor, a single peripheral blood sample of about 100 mL on average was drawn into heparinised tubes. A BD FACSAria II and a panel including CD45RO, CCR7, CD25, CD127, CD95 and CD27 were used to sort naive, central memory, regulatory and stem cell-like memory CD4+ T cells. All sorted populations exceeded 95% purity. PBMCs were isolated right away by Lymphoprep density gradient centrifugation and were stained directly, without culture. So that batch effects would be minimized, each experiment stained and sorted samples in pairs, pairing one healthy donor with one patient. All of the isolated RNA was reverse transcribed with the High Capacity cDNA Reverse Transcription Kit, so expressed TCRB transcripts were sequenced. Deep immunoSEQ sequencing was applied to naive, central memory and regulatory T cell samples, giving an average of approximately 4 million total reads per sample. After sorted cells were lysed in RLT buffer, RNA was extracted with DNase-treated RNeasy Micro or Mini kits, with the choice depending on cell number. Each cell subset was processed separately to prevent cross-contamination, with patient and healthy donor samples processed together. The immunoSEQ multiplex PCR was used to amplify TCRB sequences from cDNA, generating 87-bp fragments that spanned the CDR3 region. Sequencing of the amplicons was done on the Illumina HiSeq platform. Per the original workflow: Synthetic template baselines were used to correct PCR bias computationally, reads within Hamming distance 2 were collapsed together, and singletons that could not be merged were discarded. Reads were aligned against IMGT so that V, D and J genes, CDR3 length and insertions or deletions at six rearrangement sites could be assigned. Within each subset, clonotype counts were normalized to the number of sorted cells before true diversity and Gini coefficients were calculated with the tcR R package. The overlap coefficient, calculated on TCRB nucleotide sequences, was used to measure repertoire sharing. Held by TCRdb, this immuneACCESS table contains in-frame sequences only and omits some clones. Under half of the omission traces to an unresolved V gene where checked; the cause of the rest is unknown. Clone size and the V and J calls come from that table; the DNA yielded D and trimming. This sample has about 160,000 clones in its table, and 6.5% to 10% of those were observed once. The ten largest account for over 0.5% of the sample.

The sequenced sample consisted of central memory CD4+ T cells from blood. This TCR came from a woman between 18 and 29 years old with type 1 diabetes.

The CDR3 protein sequence reads: CSVGSRGGGETQYF. The DNA sequence is TGCAGCGTTGGTTCTAGGGGAGGGGGGGAGACCCAGTACTTC. The chain is encoded by TRBV29-1 joined to TRBJ2-5, with TRBD2 tentatively as D gene (7 bases match). The germline V gene provides CDR1 SQVTM and CDR2 ANQGSEA. The CDR3 covers 14 residues, taking in both the cysteine and the phenylalanine. Of all the DNA, just the CDR3 is kept, 42 bases in frame from base 1. A distance of 17 bases separates the germline ends of V and J, which lose 4 bases and 5 bases respectively. Beyond the CDR3, the reference TRBV29-1 and TRBJ2-5 genes provide the residues; the full variable domain reads: SAVISQKPSRDICQRGTSLTIQCQVDSQVTMMFWYRQQPGQSLTLIATANQGSEATYESGFVIDKFPISRPNLTFSTLTVSNMSPEDSSIYLCSVGSRGGGETQYFGPGTRLLVL.